Following are 20 T cell receptor beta chains from one sample sequenced in a study of T-cell memory formation after mild COVID-19. In TCRdb, the 5' RACE reads were re-called with MiXCR into one record per CDR3 protein. The table records under 300,000 distinct CDR3 sequences, roughly 17% of them present only once. Sequenced: PBMCs or a T cell subset sorted from them (not recorded which). Receptors originate from a man in his late teens or twenties who had mild COVID-19 (a few samples of this study predate the infection). Cell type and time point are not known.

Many counts were recorded for this clonotype. This sequence joins TRBV5-1 and TRBJ2-7; D unresolved. V was clipped by 0 bases and J by 2 bases, with 3 bases between them. The germline V gene has CDR1 SGHRS and CDR2 YFSETQ. The CDR3 is 12 residues long. The CDR3 region is CASSLGAYEQYF. CDR3 nucleotide sequence: TGCGCCAGCAGCTTGGGAGCCTACGAGCAGTACTTC.

This clonotype was seen only a few times. The rearrangement uses TRBV4-2 and TRBJ2-1, with 8 bases fitting TRBD2. V lost 3 bases and J lost 8; bases outside the gene matches: 12. Germline V gene sequence: CDR1 LGHNA, CDR2 YNFKEQ. The CDR3 is made up of 16 amino acids. CDR3 nucleotides: TGTGCCAGCAGCCAGCCCAGCGGGGGCCCGGTCTATGAGCAGTTCTTC. The encoded protein is CASSQPSGGPVYEQFF.

The chain combines TRBV11-2 with TRBJ2-4; D possibly corresponds to TRBD2 (5 bases). Deletions cut 5 bases from V and 0 bases from J, with 14 bases between. This CDR3 has 16 residues. Looked up from germline, CDR1 is SGHAT and CDR2 is FQNNGV. The CDR3 spells CASSLGRGQAKNIQYF. In DNA form, the CDR3 reads TGTGCCAGCAGCCTCGGACGGGGTCAAGCCAAAAACATTCAGTACTTC. The full variable domain, its missing parts supplied by reference TRBV11-2 and TRBJ2-4, is EAGVAQSPRYKIIEKRQSVAFWCNPISGHATLYWYQQILGQGPKLLIQFQNNGVVDDSQLPKDRFSAERLKGVDSTLKIQPAKLEDSAVYLCASSLGRGQAKNIQYFGAGTRLSVL.

There are many counts of this clonotype. The chain is built from TRBV9 and TRBJ2-3; D is perhaps TRBD1 (6 bases). V was pared by 4 bases and J by 1 base, with 13 bases between. Germline assignment: CDR1 SGDLS and CDR2 YYNGEE. The CDR3 runs to 15 residues. In DNA, the CDR3 is TGTGCCAGCAGCTCAGGGGCCGGGGGCACAGATACGCAGTATTTT. Its protein product is CASSSGAGGTDTQYF.

There are a few counts of this clonotype. This chain uses TRBV5-1 with TRBJ2-5, with TRBD2 identical over 8 bases. The CDR3 runs to 16 residues. V gave up 5 bases and J gave up 4 bases; unmatched junction bases: 13. Germline loops: CDR1 SGHRS, CDR2 YFSETQ. The CDR3 spells CASSLLRGGVLETQYF. The CDR3 region has the DNA TGCGCCAGCAGTCTACTCCGGGGGGGAGTTCTAGAGACCCAGTACTTC.

A few counts support this clonotype. The chain is built from TRBV20-1 and TRBJ2-5, with D unresolved. With 0 bases removed from V and 5 bases from J, the gap between germline ends came to 4 bases. CDR1 is DFQATT, CDR2 SNEGSKA, per germline (reference sequence). The CDR3 has 11 residues. The CDR3 nucleotides read TGCAGTGCTAGAGATGGGGAGACCCAGTACTTC. Translating it yields CSARDGETQYF.

This clonotype was seen a few times. The CDR3 reads CASSYGNRGGYTF. The CDR3 DNA sequence: TGTGCCAGCAGCTATGGTAACAGGGGAGGCTACACCTTC. The rearrangement uses TRBV12-3 or TRBV12-4 and TRBJ1-2; 7 positions agree with TRBD1. The CDR3 loop spans 13 amino acids. With 6 bases clipped from V and 8 bases from J, the junction kept 9 bases outside the gene matches.

This clonotype has a count of ten or more. The V call is TRBV4-1, the J call TRBJ2-7; 7 positions match TRBD1. With V trimmed by 3 bases and J by 6 bases, 11 bases remained unmatched. The CDR3 consists of 15 residues. Germline-derived CDR1 and CDR2 are MGHRA and YSYEKL. Here the CDR3 DNA reads TGCGCCAGCAGCCAGCGTGGGACAGAGACAGGCGAGCAGTACTTC. Translated: CASSQRGTETGEQYF.

The rearrangement joins TRBV6-2 or TRBV6-3 to TRBJ2-3; TRBD2 is a possible D gene (6 bases). The CDR3 is 10 residues long. V gave up 8 bases and J gave up 14 bases, with 14 bases separating them. The V gene's germline CDR1 is MNHEY and CDR2 SVGEGT. CDR3 in DNA: TGTGCCAGCGGCCCGGGACTCACGTATTTT. It translates to CASGPGLTYF.

This sequence joins TRBV12-3 or TRBV12-4 and TRBJ2-5; D possibly corresponds to TRBD2 (7 bases). CDR3 length equals 12 residues. The V end lost 7 bases, the J end lost 6 bases, and 12 bases lay between the germline ends. The DNA of the CDR3 is TGTGCCAGCACCTCGCGGGGGCAGACCCAGTACTTC. The encoded protein is CASTSRGQTQYF.

This clonotype was counted only a few times. The chain couples TRBV23-1 to TRBJ1-6, with D hard to call. TRBV23-1 carries the ORF label, with uncertain function. The CDR3 is 19 residues long. Trimming stripped 1 base from V and 0 bases from J, with 16 bases between. CDR3 bases: TGCGCCAGCAGTCAATTTAAGGCAGTCTCCGGCTCCTATAATTCACCCCTCCACTTT. Its protein is CASSQFKAVSGSYNSPLHF.

This clonotype has only a few counts. The chain links TRBV6-6 to TRBJ1-5; the match to TRBD1 covers 7 bases. J gave up 5 bases and V 5 bases, and 6 bases lay outside the gene matches. This CDR3 is 14 amino acids long. Germline V gene sequence: CDR1 MNHNY, CDR2 SVGAGI (reference sequence). CDR3: CASSVEGAHQPQHF. DNA of the CDR3: TGTGCCAGCAGTGTAGAGGGGGCTCATCAGCCCCAGCATTTT.

This clonotype was counted between two and nine times. The chain joins TRBV6-5 to TRBJ1-2; D is unresolved. Germline lookup yields CDR1 MNHEY and CDR2 SVGAGI. The CDR3 totals 13 residues. Between the trimmed V and J ends, which lost 6 bases and 0 bases, there was a span of 8 bases. The CDR3 is CASRAPSNYGYTF. The DNA of the CDR3 is TGTGCCAGCAGGGCCCCGTCTAACTATGGCTACACCTTC.

This clonotype was picked up many times. The chain couples TRBV9 to TRBJ2-5; tentative D call: TRBD2 (7 bases). The V gene lost 4 bases and the J gene lost 5 bases, with 12 bases spanning the gap. Germline V gene lookup returns CDR1 SGDLS and CDR2 YYNGEE. The CDR3 extends over 13 amino acids. The CDR3 region is CASSRGAGETQYF. CDR3 nucleotide sequence: TGTGCCAGCAGCCGGGGGGCCGGGGAGACCCAGTACTTC.

The V and J genes are TRBV9 and TRBJ1-1; 7 positions agree with TRBD1. This CDR3 comprises 16 residues. Trimming cost V 3 bases and J 2 bases; bases outside gene matches: 10. Germline CDR1 reads SGDLS; CDR2 reads YYNGEE. The CDR3 sequence is CASSAGQELINTEAFF. Written as DNA, the CDR3 is TGTGCCAGCAGCGCCGGACAGGAATTAATAAACACTGAAGCTTTCTTT. Filled out from reference TRBV9 and TRBJ1-1, the complete variable domain reads DSGVTQTPKHLITATGQRVTLRCSPRSGDLSVYWYQQSLDQGLQFLIQYYNGEERAKGNILERFSAQQFPDLHSELNLSSLELGDSALYFCASSAGQELINTEAFFGQGTRLTVV.

This clonotype was seen more than once but under ten times. The chain joins TRBV5-6 to TRBJ2-7; D is uncertain. Per the germline V gene, CDR1 is SGHDT and CDR2 is YYEEEE. The CDR3 runs 12 residues. Deletions cut 0 bases from V and 4 bases from J, with 5 bases between. In nucleotides, the CDR3 is TGTGCCAGCAGCTTGGTCGGATACGAGCAGTACGTC. Encoded protein: CASSLVGYEQYV.

This clonotype has just a few counts. CDR3 coding DNA: TGTGCCAGCAGCCTGTGGGACTTCGACCCGGCTTTCTTT. It is translated as CASSLWDFDPAFF. The V call is TRBV3-1, the J call TRBJ1-1; TRBD1 is a possible D gene (5 bases). Trimming left V 4 bases short and J 11 bases short, with 17 bases between. CDR3 length equals 13 residues. CDR1 is LGHDT and CDR2 is YNNKEL in the germline V gene (reference sequence).

This sequence joins TRBV21-1 and TRBJ2-7. TRBV21-1 is a recognized pseudogene. CDR3 size: 15 residues. The CDR3 reads CASSKGRRTIYEQYF. CDR3 nucleotides: TGTGCCAGCAGCAAGGGAAGGAGAACAATCTACGAGCAGTACTTC.

This clonotype was recorded a few times. V gene TRBV6-5 combines with J gene TRBJ2-7, with D possibly being TRBD2 (6 bases). V dropped 8 bases and J dropped 6 bases, with 14 bases sitting between them. The germline gives CDR1 MNHEY, CDR2 SVGAGI. The CDR3 loop spans 12 amino acids. The CDR3 sequence is CASGQHGGEQYF. The CDR3 DNA sequence: TGTGCCAGCGGGCAACACGGGGGCGAGCAGTACTTC.

Regarding this clonotype: A junction boundary mismatches the germline segment, possibly from a read error. The chain has TRBV2 and TRBJ1-1, with 8 bases that match TRBD1. Germline V lookup: CDR1 SNHLY, CDR2 FYNNEI. CDR3 length: 12 residues. The CDR3 loop is CSRKTGEAEAFF. Here the CDR3 DNA reads TGTTCCAGAAAGACAGGGGAGGCTGAAGCTTTCTTT.